This T cell receptor (beta chain) was sequenced in a study of spatial heterogeneity in lung cancer. The CDR3 has 13 amino acids. The V segment lost 6 bases and the J segment 4 bases; nucleotides outside the gene matches: 5. Germline CDR1 and CDR2: DFQATT and SNEGSKA (reference sequence). The time point was: sample taken at primary tumor resection. Sequencing covered unsorted whole RNA taken from tumor, nontumor lung or frozen PBMC. Many counts were recorded for this clonotype. In TCRdb, the 5' RACE reads were re-called with MiXCR into one record per CDR3 protein. The sample lists around 12,000 distinct CDR3 sequences; around 15% were seen once.

This clonotype originated in a male donor with early-stage non-small cell lung cancer. The sequenced sample was PBMCs, obtained at surgery. V is TRBV20-1 and J is TRBJ1-2, with 10 bases aligning to TRBD1. CDR3 DNA sequence: TGCAGTGCAAGCGGGACAGGGGCCTATGGCTACACCTTC. It codes for CSASGTGAYGYTF.